Listed below are T cell receptor beta chains from one sample, sequenced in a study of high-grade serous ovarian cancer treatment subgroups. The protocol was immunoSEQ multiplex PCR, while the TCRdb copy is restricted to in-frame clones and leaves out a portion. The table includes roughly 3,000 clones, approximately 70% detected once. The sequenced sample consisted of tumor tissue. Every receptor here comes from a human donor with high-grade serous ovarian cancer. CDR3s include the opening cysteine and the closing phenylalanine or tryptophan. D genes are given only for firm matches. Size tells how often a clone was seen (once, few, many) or the class of an expanded clone, and some rows leave it out.

abundance: once
d_gene: .
j_gene: TRBJ2-5
v_gene: TRBV9
CDR3nt: TGTGCCAGCAGCGTAGGAACAGGCCAAGAGACCCAGTACTTC
CDR3aa: CASSVGTGQETQYF

abundance: few
d_gene: .
j_gene: TRBJ1-1
v_gene: TRBV5-1
CDR3nt: TGCGCCAGCAGCTCCGACGGAGCCCGGGAAGCTTTCTTT
CDR3aa: CASSSDGAREAFF

abundance: .
d_gene: TRBD1
j_gene: TRBJ2-2
v_gene: TRBV19
CDR3nt: TGTGCCAGTAGTATACGAGGGACAGGATCGAACACCGGGGAGCTGTTTTTT
CDR3aa: CASSIRGTGSNTGELFF

abundance: .
d_gene: TRBD2
j_gene: TRBJ2-4
v_gene: TRBV7-2
CDR3nt: TGTGCCAGCAGCTCTAGCGGGGGGAAGACCAAAAACATTCAGTACTTC
CDR3aa: CASSSSGGKTKNIQYF

abundance: .
d_gene: .
j_gene: TRBJ2-7
v_gene: TRBV19
CDR3nt: TGTGCCAGTAGTCTGACAGGTACAACGGGGGAGCAGTACTTC
CDR3aa: CASSLTGTTGEQYF

abundance: .
d_gene: .
j_gene: TRBJ1-1
v_gene: TRBV19
CDR3nt: TGTGCCACCGCCGGCCCTTTGTCCTCGGACACTGAAGCTTTCTTT
CDR3aa: CATAGPLSSDTEAFF

abundance: .
d_gene: TRBD1
j_gene: TRBJ2-3
v_gene: TRBV27
CDR3nt: TGTGCCAGCAGTTTAAAAAGCCGGGTGGGGACAGGGAGGACAGATACGCAGTATTTT
CDR3aa: CASSLKSRVGTGRTDTQYF

abundance: .
d_gene: .
j_gene: TRBJ2-5
v_gene: TRBV7-2
CDR3nt: TGTGCCAGCAGCTTAGTACAAGAGACCCAGTACTTC
CDR3aa: CASSLVQETQYF

abundance: .
d_gene: TRBD1
j_gene: TRBJ1-2
v_gene: TRBV4-3
CDR3nt: TGCGCCAGCAGCCGAAACAGGGGCCCCGGGGGATACACCTTC
CDR3aa: CASSRNRGPGGYTF

abundance: .
d_gene: .
j_gene: TRBJ1-1
v_gene: TRBV5-6
CDR3nt: TGTGCCAGCAGCTTCCGGTCTCAGAACACTGAAGCTTTCTTT
CDR3aa: CASSFRSQNTEAFF

abundance: few
d_gene: .
j_gene: TRBJ2-5
v_gene: TRBV4-1
CDR3nt: TGCGCCAGCAGCCAAGATAGTACTGGAAGGGGGGAGACCCAGTACTTC
CDR3aa: CASSQDSTGRGETQYF

abundance: .
d_gene: .
j_gene: TRBJ1-5
v_gene: TRBV6-5
CDR3nt: TGTGCCAGCAGGGACGGCAATAGCAATCAGCCCCAGCATTTT
CDR3aa: CASRDGNSNQPQHF

abundance: .
d_gene: TRBD1
j_gene: TRBJ1-2
v_gene: TRBV5-1
CDR3nt: TGCGCCAGCAGCTTGGGGGACAGATCCTGGACCTTC
CDR3aa: CASSLGDRSWTF

abundance: .
d_gene: .
j_gene: TRBJ1-5
v_gene: TRBV7-6
CDR3nt: TGTGCCAGCAGCTTATATCAGGGCTTGGGTCAGCCCCAGCATTTT
CDR3aa: CASSLYQGLGQPQHF

abundance: .
d_gene: .
j_gene: TRBJ2-7
v_gene: TRBV19
CDR3nt: TGTGCCAGTAGTATACGGACAGCCTACGAGCAGTACTTC
CDR3aa: CASSIRTAYEQYF

abundance: once
d_gene: TRBD2
j_gene: TRBJ2-1
v_gene: TRBV18
CDR3nt: TGTGCCAGCTCCGGACTAGCGGAACCATCCTACAATGAGCAGTTCTTC
CDR3aa: CASSGLAEPSYNEQFF

abundance: .
d_gene: TRBD1
j_gene: TRBJ2-5
v_gene: TRBV25-1
CDR3nt: TGTGCCAGCAGTCTGGGACAGGGTGGAGAGACCCAGTACTTC
CDR3aa: CASSLGQGGETQYF

abundance: .
d_gene: .
j_gene: TRBJ1-1
v_gene: TRBV27
CDR3nt: TGTGCCAGCAGTACACAGAGTATGAACACTGAAGCTTTCTTT
CDR3aa: CASSTQSMNTEAFF

abundance: .
d_gene: .
j_gene: TRBJ2-6
v_gene: TRBV7-9
CDR3nt: TGTGCCAGCAGCCTGGACCTATACCATGAAAGTCGGGCCAACGTCCTGACTTTC
CDR3aa: CASSLDLYHESRANVLTF

abundance: .
d_gene: TRBD1
j_gene: TRBJ1-2
v_gene: TRBV5-1
CDR3nt: TGCGCCAGCAGCTTGGGGACAGGCTATGGCTACACCTTC
CDR3aa: CASSLGTGYGYTF

abundance: once
d_gene: .
j_gene: TRBJ2-2
v_gene: TRBV19
CDR3nt: TGTGCCAGTAGTACCCCTCAGGGAACCGGGGAGCTGTTTTTT
CDR3aa: CASSTPQGTGELFF

abundance: .
d_gene: TRBD2
j_gene: TRBJ2-5
v_gene: TRBV18
CDR3nt: TGTGCCAGCTCACCTGGGACTAGCGCGTACCAAGAGACCCAGTACTTC
CDR3aa: CASSPGTSAYQETQYF

abundance: .
d_gene: TRBD1
j_gene: TRBJ1-2
v_gene: TRBV27
CDR3nt: TGTGCCAGCAGTTTCACGACAGGGTTTTATGGCTACACCTTC
CDR3aa: CASSFTTGFYGYTF

abundance: once
d_gene: TRBD1
j_gene: TRBJ1-1
v_gene: TRBV14
CDR3nt: TGTGCCAGCAGCCTCCGGGACAGCACTGAAGCTTTCTTT
CDR3aa: CASSLRDSTEAFF

abundance: .
d_gene: .
j_gene: TRBJ1-4
v_gene: TRBV6-6
CDR3nt: TGTGCCAGCAGTTACGACCCAGTTGCGGCTAATGAAAAACTGTTTTTT
CDR3aa: CASSYDPVAANEKLFF

abundance: .
d_gene: .
j_gene: TRBJ2-1
v_gene: TRBV6-1
CDR3nt: TGTGCCAGCAGTGAGGACAAGAGCTCCTACAATGAGCAGTTCTTC
CDR3aa: CASSEDKSSYNEQFF

abundance: .
d_gene: TRBD1
j_gene: TRBJ2-3
v_gene: TRBV5-4
CDR3nt: TGTGCCAGCAGGACAGGGGGCACAGATACGCAGTATTTT
CDR3aa: CASRTGGTDTQYF

abundance: .
d_gene: TRBD1
j_gene: TRBJ2-7
v_gene: TRBV11-2
CDR3nt: TGTGCCAGCAGCACCGGGACAGGGACCTACGAGCAGTACTTC
CDR3aa: CASSTGTGTYEQYF

abundance: .
d_gene: .
j_gene: TRBJ1-6
v_gene: TRBV7-6
CDR3nt: TGTGCCAGCAGCTTATCGGGGGAGGGCTCACCCCTCCACTTT
CDR3aa: CASSLSGEGSPLHF

abundance: .
d_gene: .
j_gene: TRBJ1-6
v_gene: TRBV11-2
CDR3nt: TGTGCCAGCAGCTCAGGTGGTTCGGGCAGGGGACTCCACTTT
CDR3aa: CASSSGGSGRGLHF

abundance: .
d_gene: TRBD2
j_gene: TRBJ2-7
v_gene: TRBV7-2
CDR3nt: TGTGCCAGCAGCTCGGCTAGCGGGGGCCTTGACGAGCAGTACTTC
CDR3aa: CASSSASGGLDEQYF

abundance: .
d_gene: .
j_gene: TRBJ2-3
v_gene: TRBV5-1
CDR3nt: TGCGCCAGCATTCGTGGGGGGAGCACAGATACGCAGTATTTT
CDR3aa: CASIRGGSTDTQYF

abundance: .
d_gene: .
j_gene: TRBJ1-1
v_gene: TRBV20-1
CDR3nt: TGCAGTGCAGAGAACACTGAAGCTTTCTTT
CDR3aa: CSAENTEAFF

abundance: .
d_gene: .
j_gene: TRBJ1-2
v_gene: TRBV20-1
CDR3nt: TGCAGTGCTAGAGGGTTTAGCTACACCTTC
CDR3aa: CSARGFSYTF

abundance: .
d_gene: TRBD1
j_gene: TRBJ1-6
v_gene: TRBV11-2
CDR3nt: TGTGCCAGCAGCTTGACAGGGGCAAAAGGCTCACCCCTCCACTTT
CDR3aa: CASSLTGAKGSPLHF

abundance: .
d_gene: .
j_gene: TRBJ1-1
v_gene: TRBV5-8
CDR3nt: TGTGCCAGCAGCTTAAGGGAGTCTGAAGCTTTCTTT
CDR3aa: CASSLRESEAFF

abundance: .
d_gene: .
j_gene: TRBJ2-7
v_gene: TRBV7-2
CDR3nt: TGTGCCAGCAGCTCCCCAAATTGGGGGGGGCTCCACGAGCAGTACTTC
CDR3aa: CASSSPNWGGLHEQYF

abundance: .
d_gene: TRBD1
j_gene: TRBJ1-5
v_gene: TRBV27
CDR3nt: TGTGCCAGCAGTTCCCACCCACAGGGGGGTTTTAAACTAAATCAGCCCCAGCATTTT
CDR3aa: CASSSHPQGGFKLNQPQHF

abundance: few
d_gene: .
j_gene: TRBJ1-1
v_gene: TRBV27
CDR3nt: TGTGCCAGCAGTTTAACTAAGGGTTCTGAAGCTTTCTTT
CDR3aa: CASSLTKGSEAFF

abundance: few
d_gene: .
j_gene: TRBJ1-2
v_gene: TRBV19
CDR3nt: TGTGCCAGTAGTATCGAGGGATTCTATGGCTACACCTTC
CDR3aa: CASSIEGFYGYTF

abundance: .
d_gene: .
j_gene: TRBJ1-1
v_gene: TRBV7-4
CDR3nt: TGTGCCAGCAGCCCCACAGGGTCCACTGAAGCTTTCTTT
CDR3aa: CASSPTGSTEAFF

abundance: once
d_gene: .
j_gene: TRBJ1-1
v_gene: TRBV5-1
CDR3nt: TGCGCCAGCAGCTTGGGGGGTCTTGAAGCTTTCTTT
CDR3aa: CASSLGGLEAFF

abundance: .
d_gene: TRBD1
j_gene: TRBJ2-1
v_gene: TRBV5-4
CDR3nt: TGTGCCAGCAGCTGGGACAGGGACGATGAGCAGTTCTTC
CDR3aa: CASSWDRDDEQFF

abundance: .
d_gene: .
j_gene: TRBJ1-1
v_gene: TRBV19
CDR3nt: TGTGCCAGTAGTATGGGCTTTGTGAACACTGAAGCTTTCTTT
CDR3aa: CASSMGFVNTEAFF

abundance: .
d_gene: .
j_gene: TRBJ1-2
v_gene: TRBV5-1
CDR3nt: TGCGCCAGCAGCCCGACAACGAACTATGGCTACACCTTC
CDR3aa: CASSPTTNYGYTF

abundance: .
d_gene: .
j_gene: TRBJ2-4
v_gene: TRBV6-6
CDR3nt: TGTGCCAGCAGTTACTCAAGAGGAGGCATTCAGTACTTC
CDR3aa: CASSYSRGGIQYF

abundance: .
d_gene: .
j_gene: TRBJ1-2
v_gene: TRBV29-1
CDR3nt: TGCAGCGTTCATTCTTTTGGGAGGGAATATGGCTACACCTTC
CDR3aa: CSVHSFGREYGYTF

abundance: .
d_gene: .
j_gene: TRBJ2-7
v_gene: TRBV7-9
CDR3nt: TGTGCCAGCAGCTTCTGGGACACTTCGGAGGAGCAGTACTTC
CDR3aa: CASSFWDTSEEQYF

abundance: .
d_gene: .
j_gene: TRBJ2-7
v_gene: TRBV11-2
CDR3nt: TGTGCCAGCAGCTTAGATCTGGCAGAGCAGTACTTC
CDR3aa: CASSLDLAEQYF